Below, 27 T cell receptor beta chains from the same sample are listed, as sequenced in a study of blood T cell repertoires in COVID-19. Assay used: immunoSEQ multiplex PCR; TCRdb lists only in-frame clones, some missing. In the table there are approximately 120,000 clones, roughly 84% of which are singletons. The sequencing sample was made of peripheral blood. The receptors originated from a woman of 80 years or more with active or convalescent COVID-19.

The V call is TRBV6-1, the J call TRBJ1-4; the D is unclear. Germline V CDR1 and CDR2: MNHNS, SASEGT. V gave up 2 bases and J gave up 0 bases, with 10 bases separating them. This CDR3 is 16 amino acids long. CDR3 coding DNA: TGTGCCAGCAGTGAATTCGGGAAATCAACTAATGAAAAACTGTTTTTT. This translates into CASSEFGKSTNEKLFF.

The rearrangement links TRBV3-1 (or the pseudogene TRBV3-2) to TRBJ2-2; D gene uncertain. The CDR3 is made up of 14 amino acids. V shed 1 base and J shed 4 bases, with 7 bases lying between them. Germline values: CDR1 LGHDT, CDR2 YNNKEL (reference sequence). The CDR3 loop is CASSQVTGTGELFF. In DNA, the CDR3 is TGTGCCAGCAGCCAAGTGACGGGCACCGGGGAGCTGTTTTTT.

This clone was seen just once. The rearrangement uses TRBV30 and TRBJ1-1; D is possibly TRBD1 (5 bases). V gave up 4 bases and J gave up 11 bases, with 23 bases separating them. Germline V gene sequence: CDR1 GTSNPN, CDR2 SVGIG (reference sequence). The length of the CDR3 is 14 residues. The CDR3 nucleotides read TGTGCCTGGACGGCAGGGAACACTGTCGTTCGGGCTTTCTTT. It translates to CAWTAGNTVVRAFF.

This chain's CDR3 is CASSSALGRQPQHF. In DNA form, the CDR3 reads TGTGCCAGCAGTTCAGCCCTGGGCCGGCAGCCCCAGCATTTT. This chain connects TRBV28 to TRBJ1-5; D unresolved. Trimming removed 4 bases at V and 7 bases at J, with 14 bases between. The CDR3 runs 14 residues. CDR1 MDHEN and CDR2 SYDVKM come from the germline V gene. The full variable domain, completed using reference TRBV28 and TRBJ1-5, is DVKVTQSSRYLVKRTGEKVFLECVQDMDHENMFWYRQDPGLGLRLIYFSYDVKMKEKGDIPEGYSVSREKKERFSLILESASTNQTSMYLCASSSALGRQPQHFGDGTRLSIL.

The rearrangement uses TRBV21-1 and TRBJ1-1. TRBV21-1 is shown as a pseudogene. The CDR3 extends over 19 amino acids. The CDR3 loop is CASSKAGQLRSTDGAEAFF. The CDR3, as DNA: TGTGCCAGCAGCAAGGCCGGCCAACTCCGTTCCACCGACGGGGCTGAAGCTTTCTTT.

The chain has TRBV15 and TRBJ2-3; 10 bases line up with TRBD2. The CDR3 runs 15 residues. V was pared by 0 bases and J by 14 bases, with 11 bases of the junction left unmatched. Germline V CDR1 and CDR2: LNHNV, YYDKDF (reference sequence). The CDR3 DNA sequence: TGTGCCACCAGCAGAGATCGTCTAGCGGGGGAGGTAGGGTATTTT. Amino acid sequence: CATSRDRLAGEVGYF.

V usage is TRBV21-1 and J usage is TRBJ2-1; TRBD2, the table's D call, lacks a check against the DNA. TRBV21-1 is a pseudogene segment. The CDR3 loop spans 16 amino acids. CDR3: CASSKVGDGGNNEQFF. In DNA form, the CDR3 reads TGTGCCAGCAGCAAAGTAGGGGACGGAGGGAACAATGAGCAGTTCTTC.

The gene calls are TRBV5-5 and TRBJ2-2, with 8 bases aligning to TRBD1. Germline CDR1 is SGHKS and CDR2 is YYEKEE (reference sequence). J was trimmed by 5 bases and V by 3 bases; bases with no gene match: 6. The CDR3 has 15 residues. The DNA for the CDR3 is TGTGCCAGCAGCTGGCCAGGGGGCGGTACCGGGGAGCTGTTTTTT. It translates to CASSWPGGGTGELFF.

This chain links TRBV7-8 with TRBJ1-5; tentatively, D is TRBD1 (5 bases). CDR1 SGHVS and CDR2 FQNEAQ come from the germline V gene. The CDR3 is 16 residues long. Between the trimmed V and J ends, which lost 5 bases and 5 bases, there was a span of 19 bases. CDR3 DNA sequence: TGTGCCAGCAGCCTATTGGTAGGGGCACGGGATCAGCCCCAGCATTTT. This gives the protein CASSLLVGARDQPQHF. Based on the CDR3 plus reference TRBV7-8 and TRBJ1-5, the full variable domain is GAGVSQSPRYKVAKRGQDVALRCDPISGHVSLFWYQQALGQGPEFLTYFQNEAQLDKSGLPSDRFFAERPEGSVSTLKIQRTQQEDSAVYLCASSLLVGARDQPQHFGDGTRLSIL.

V is TRBV6-6 and J is TRBJ2-7; TRBD1 matches 9 bases. Germline loops: CDR1 MNHNY, CDR2 SVGAGI (reference sequence). There are 13 residues in the CDR3. J lost 3 bases, V lost 6 bases, and 3 bases had no gene match. The CDR3 is CASRPGQGYEQYF. CDR3 DNA: TGTGCCAGCAGACCGGGACAGGGCTACGAGCAGTACTTC.

The genes are TRBV21-1 and TRBJ2-1; the table calls TRBD2, which could not be checked here. TRBV21-1 is described as a pseudogene. The CDR3 loop spans 16 amino acids. The CDR3 here is CASSKEGDSSYNEQFF. Here the CDR3 DNA reads TGTGCCAGCAGCAAAGAGGGAGACTCCTCGTACAATGAGCAGTTCTTC.

The chain is built from TRBV10-2 and TRBJ1-1; a possible D gene is TRBD1 (5 bases). The CDR3 sequence is 12 residues long. The ends were cut back, 3 bases at V and 4 bases at J, with 6 bases in the middle. The germline V gene has CDR1 WSHSY and CDR2 SAAADI. The CDR3 bases are TGCGCCAGCAGTGACAGGGCCACTGAAGCTTTCTTT. Translated, it gives CASSDRATEAFF.

V and J are TRBV11-2 and TRBJ2-3; 7 nucleotides agree with TRBD2. The CDR3 sequence is 16 residues long. Germline loops: CDR1 SGHAT, CDR2 FQNNGV. V lost 5 bases to trimming and J lost 4 bases; unmatched junction nucleotides: 12. CDR3 protein: CASSPRRRETSDTQYF. The CDR3 DNA is TGTGCCAGCAGCCCTAGAAGGCGGGAGACGTCAGATACGCAGTATTTT.

On this clone itself: One junction end disagrees with the germline gene, perhaps due to a read error. J is TRBJ2-1 and V is TRBV7-7; perhaps TRBD2 as D (6 bases). The CDR3 is made up of 13 amino acids. The germline V gene has CDR1 SSHAT and CDR2 FNYEAQ (reference sequence). This CDR3 is CASSPTSGREQFF. As DNA, the CDR3 is TGTGCTAGCAGCCCAACATCCGGGAGAGAGCAGTTCTTC.

The chain has TRBV5-1 and TRBJ2-2, with D possibly matching TRBD2 (5 bases). V lost 4 bases to trimming and J lost 7 bases, with 14 bases between them. The CDR3 totals 14 residues. The germline V gene encodes CDR1 SGHRS and CDR2 YFSETQ. The DNA of the CDR3 is TGCGCCAGCAGCCAGGAGGACGAGATCGGGGAGCTGTTTTTT. Its protein is CASSQEDEIGELFF.

The chain links TRBV5-4 to TRBJ2-7; 8 bases align to TRBD1. The V and J ends lost 4 bases and 2 bases, in that order; junction bases with no gene match: 5. Germline CDR1 SGHNT, CDR2 YYREEE (reference sequence). The CDR3 spans 14 residues. The CDR3 sequence is CASSPGQVPYEQYF. The DNA for the CDR3 is TGTGCCAGCAGCCCGGGACAGGTTCCCTACGAGCAGTACTTC.

This clone turned up a few times. The chain carries TRBV7-2 and TRBJ1-3; the D is unclear. The V end lost 5 bases, the J end lost 2 bases, and 10 bases lay between the germline ends. There are 14 residues in the CDR3. CDR1 is SGHTA and CDR2 is FQGNSA in the germline V gene. CDR3 loop: CASSQTAAGNTIYF. The CDR3 bases are TGTGCCAGCAGCCAGACTGCGGCTGGAAACACCATATATTTT.

The count of this clone is one. The V gene is TRBV15, the J gene TRBJ1-2, with 10 bases matching TRBD1. The CDR3 has 14 residues. V lost 7 bases to trimming and J lost 2 bases; unmatched junction nucleotides: 4. Germline assignment: CDR1 LNHNV and CDR2 YYDKDF (reference sequence). CDR3 region: CATNPDRGNYGYTF. CDR3 coding DNA: TGTGCCACCAACCCGGACAGGGGGAACTATGGCTACACCTTC.

This clone was seen just once. J is TRBJ2-6 and V is TRBV19; D unresolved. V lost 6 bases, J lost 0 bases, and 12 bases lay in between. This CDR3 has 16 residues. CDR1 is LNHDA and CDR2 is SQIVND in the germline V gene (reference sequence). This chain's CDR3 is CASRSLRSSGANVLTF. The CDR3 DNA reads TGTGCCAGTAGGTCCCTAAGGAGCTCTGGGGCCAACGTCCTGACTTTC.

This clone was seen once. The chain is built from TRBV15 and TRBJ2-5; no clear D. The CDR3 extends over 14 amino acids. V lost 0 bases and J 4 bases, leaving 9 bases between the germline ends. Germline V gene lookup returns CDR1 LNHNV and CDR2 YYDKDF (reference sequence). CDR3 sequence (DNA): TGTGCCACCAGCAGAGATCTTCTCCTAGAGACCCAGTACTTC. Translated: CATSRDLLLETQYF.

The chain uses TRBV21-1 and TRBJ1-5; the table's D call of TRBD1 was not tested on the DNA. TRBV21-1 is flagged as a pseudogene. The CDR3 runs to 16 residues. DNA for the CDR3: TGTGCCAGCAGCAACGGGACAGGGGATAGCAATCAGCCCCAGCATTTT. Its protein product is CASSNGTGDSNQPQHF.

V usage is TRBV7-2 and J usage is TRBJ1-6, with TRBD1 matching 8 bases. The trim removed 4 bases at V and 6 bases at J, leaving 5 bases unmatched. CDR1 and CDR2 (germline): SGHTA, FQGNSA. This CDR3 is 15 amino acids long. CDR3 sequence reads: CASSSGGAGNSPLHF. The CDR3 bases are TGTGCCAGCAGCTCAGGGGGCGCCGGTAATTCACCCCTCCACTTT. The full variable domain, in which reference TRBV7-2 and TRBJ1-6 provide the parts outside the CDR3, is GAGVSQSPSNKVTEKGKDVELRCDPISGHTALYWYRQSLGQGLEFLIYFQGNSAPDKSGLPSDRFSAERTGGSVSTLTIQRTQQEDSAVYLCASSSGGAGNSPLHFGNGTRLTVT.

CDR3 residues: CASSSGTGTAGELFF. CDR3 nucleotide sequence: TGTGCCAGCAGCTCCGGGACAGGGACCGCCGGGGAGCTGTTTTTT. The rearrangement uses TRBV7-2 and TRBJ2-2; 9 nucleotides agree with TRBD1. Germline V gene lookup returns CDR1 SGHTA and CDR2 FQGNSA. The CDR3 runs 15 residues. Trimming removed 4 bases from V and 6 bases from J; junction bases left unmatched: 6.

The V and J genes are TRBV28 and TRBJ1-4; tentative D call: TRBD1 (6 bases). Trimming cost V 6 bases and J 3 bases, with 11 bases left between them. This CDR3 is 14 amino acids long. Germline lookup yields CDR1 MDHEN and CDR2 SYDVKM. The CDR3 DNA is TGTGCCAGCAGGAGGGGGGGTTCTAATGAAAAACTGTTTTTT. It encodes CASRRGGSNEKLFF.

This rearrangement joins TRBV18 to TRBJ1-1, with TRBD1 matching over 10 bases. Germline loops: CDR1 KGHSH, CDR2 LQKENI. This CDR3 region has 13 residues. J lost 5 bases, V lost 6 bases, and 3 bases had no gene match. CDR3 loop: CASSTGGSTEAFF. DNA for the CDR3: TGTGCCAGCTCGACAGGGGGCAGTACTGAAGCTTTCTTT.

J is TRBJ1-1 and V is TRBV19; D possibly corresponds to TRBD1 (5 bases). Germline CDR1 and CDR2: LNHDA and SQIVND (reference sequence). Trimming cost V 1 base and J 1 base, with 13 bases left between them. The CDR3 covers 16 residues. The CDR3 reads CASSIVPGLRNTEAFF. The CDR3 DNA follows: TGTGCCAGTAGTATAGTCCCGGGACTGCGGAACACTGAAGCTTTCTTT.

The chain couples TRBV24-1 to TRBJ2-3, with 12 bases matching TRBD2. J gave up 6 bases and V 1 base, and 7 bases lay outside the gene matches. The CDR3 covers 17 residues. Germline V gene sequence: CDR1 KGHDR, CDR2 SFDVKD. Here the CDR3 reads CATSDFASGRAPDTQYF. The CDR3 region has the DNA TGTGCCACCAGTGATTTCGCTAGCGGGAGGGCCCCGGATACGCAGTATTTT.